The clone carrying this T cell receptor (beta chain) appeared many times. Germline values: CDR1 DFQATT, CDR2 SNEGSKA (reference sequence). The CDR3 sequence is 12 residues long. The V end was cut by 0 bases, the J end by 14 bases, with 16 bases between. The source of the sample is a study of T cells in Graves' hyperthyroidism and ophthalmopathy. The TCR beta CDR3 regions underwent amplification using RNA transcripts as the source. HTBI primers drove first-round RT-PCR of the TCR CDR3. TCRdb reprocessed the multiplex PCR reads via MiXCR and lists one record per CDR3 protein. This table holds 600,000 or so distinct CDR3 sequences, 15% to 20% found once.

The sequence came from a woman in her thirties with Graves' hyperthyroidism. Sequenced input: blood. The chain couples TRBV20-1 to TRBJ1-1; D gene unclear. DNA for the CDR3: TGCAGTGCTAGAGATGTAGCGGCAGCCGAGTTCTTT. This gives the protein CSARDVAAAEFF.